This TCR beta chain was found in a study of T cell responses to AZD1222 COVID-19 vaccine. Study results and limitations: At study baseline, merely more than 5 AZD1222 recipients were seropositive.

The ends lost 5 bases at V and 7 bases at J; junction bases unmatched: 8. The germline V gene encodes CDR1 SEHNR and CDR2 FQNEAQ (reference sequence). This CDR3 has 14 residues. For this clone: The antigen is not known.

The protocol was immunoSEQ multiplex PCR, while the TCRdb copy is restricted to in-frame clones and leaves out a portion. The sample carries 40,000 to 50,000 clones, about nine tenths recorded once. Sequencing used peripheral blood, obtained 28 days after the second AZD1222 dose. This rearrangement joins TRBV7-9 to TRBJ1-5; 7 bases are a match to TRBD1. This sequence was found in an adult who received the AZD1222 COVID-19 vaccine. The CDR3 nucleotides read TGTGCCAGCAGCATGGGGACAGTCCCCCAGCCCCAGCATTTT. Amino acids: CASSMGTVPQPQHF.